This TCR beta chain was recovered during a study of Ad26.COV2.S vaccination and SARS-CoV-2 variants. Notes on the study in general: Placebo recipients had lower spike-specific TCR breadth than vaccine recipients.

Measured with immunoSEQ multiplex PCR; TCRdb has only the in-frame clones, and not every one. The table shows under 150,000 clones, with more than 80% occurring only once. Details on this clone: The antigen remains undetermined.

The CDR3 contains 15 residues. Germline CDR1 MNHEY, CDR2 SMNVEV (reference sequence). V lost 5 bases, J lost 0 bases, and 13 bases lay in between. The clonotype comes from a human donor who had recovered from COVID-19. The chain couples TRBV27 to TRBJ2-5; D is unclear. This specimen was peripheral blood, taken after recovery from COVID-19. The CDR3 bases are TGTGCCAGCAGTGAGGCAGATCTCAACCAAGAGACCCAGTACTTC. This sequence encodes CASSEADLNQETQYF.